The 13 T cell receptor beta chains reported below all come from one sample, sequenced in a study of T cell responses to AZD1222 COVID-19 vaccine. Using immunoSEQ multiplex PCR, the repertoire was profiled, and TCRdb retains in-frame clones only, with some absent. In the table there are roughly 120,000 clones, approximately 88% of which are singletons. The source material was peripheral blood, sampled on day 0 of AZD1222 vaccination. The receptors here all came from an adult in good health.

The chain combines TRBV27 with TRBJ1-2, with 8 nucleotides matching TRBD1. The CDR3 length is 15 residues. The ends lost 3 bases at V and 8 bases at J; junction bases unmatched: 11. Germline lookup yields CDR1 MNHEY and CDR2 SMNVEV (reference sequence). The CDR3 bases are TGTGCCAGCAGTTTCGCCGCGGACAGGGTAGGCGGCTACACCTTC. This codes for CASSFAADRVGGYTF.

The table lists this clone with a few counts. The rearrangement joins TRBV29-1 to TRBJ1-1; no reliable D call. The V end was cut by 1 base, the J end by 0 bases, with 9 bases between. CDR1 is SQVTM and CDR2 is ANQGSEA in the germline V gene. CDR3 length: 14 amino acids. CDR3 sequence (DNA): TGCAGCGTTGAAGGGGGTCAGTTGAACACTGAAGCTTTCTTT. Protein sequence: CSVEGGQLNTEAFF.

This sequence joins TRBV18 and TRBJ1-2, with 10 nucleotides matching TRBD1. Germline loops: CDR1 KGHSH, CDR2 LQKENI. The V segment lost 5 bases and the J segment 2 bases; nucleotides outside the gene matches: 8. This CDR3 has 16 amino acids. CDR3 region: CASSSNRDRGNYGYTF. Here the CDR3 DNA reads TGTGCCAGCTCATCCAACAGGGACAGGGGAAACTATGGCTACACCTTC.

This clone has just one count. This chain links TRBV29-1 with TRBJ2-5; the D gene is possibly TRBD1 (6 bases). Per germline, CDR1 SQVTM and CDR2 ANQGSEA. The CDR3 consists of 12 residues. V gave up 4 bases and J gave up 5 bases, with 11 bases separating them. The CDR3 DNA sequence: TGCAGCGTTGGAGGGGGTCGGGAGACCCAGTACTTC. Translated, it gives CSVGGGRETQYF. The full variable domain, with the rest looked up from reference TRBV29-1 and TRBJ2-5, is SAVISQKPSRDICQRGTSLTIQCQVDSQVTMMFWYRQQPGQSLTLIATANQGSEATYESGFVIDKFPISRPNLTFSTLTVSNMSPEDSSIYLCSVGGGRETQYFGPGTRLLVL.

This CDR3 reads CASSPIPGVPDNEQFF. The DNA for the CDR3 is TGCGCCAGCAGCCCAATTCCAGGGGTTCCCGACAATGAGCAGTTCTTC. V and J are TRBV5-1 and TRBJ2-1, with TRBD1 as a possible D gene (6 bases). Trimming removed 4 bases at V and 5 bases at J, with 19 bases between. CDR1 SGHRS and CDR2 YFSETQ come from the germline V gene. The CDR3 loop spans 16 amino acids.

The V gene is TRBV5-1, the J gene TRBJ2-2, with TRBD1 matching over 10 bases. The CDR3 has 15 amino acids. V lost 4 bases to trimming and J lost 3 bases; unmatched junction nucleotides: 3. In germline, CDR1 is SGHRS, CDR2 YFSETQ. Written as DNA, the CDR3 is TGCGCCAGCAGCGTGGGACAGGGGTACACCGGGGAGCTGTTTTTT. Translation gives CASSVGQGYTGELFF.

The V call is TRBV7-2, the J call TRBJ1-6, with D perhaps matching TRBD1 (6 bases). Trimming stripped 5 bases from V and 7 bases from J, with 18 bases between. Germline assignment: CDR1 SGHTA and CDR2 FQGNSA. The CDR3 contains 16 residues. This CDR3 reads CASSLGQTYFNSPLHF. In DNA form, the CDR3 reads TGTGCCAGCAGCCTAGGACAGACTTATTTCAATTCACCCCTCCACTTT.

Details on this clone: Sequence at one end of the junction differs from germline and may be a read error. The chain recombines TRBV6-5 with TRBJ1-4, with 7 bases lining up with TRBD1. This CDR3 comprises 12 residues. CDR1 is MNHEY and CDR2 is SVGAGI in the germline V gene. The CDR3 sequence: CASSPQGNTLLF. Written as DNA, the CDR3 is TGTGCCAGCAGCCCACAGGGGAATACGCTTCTTTTT.

This chain connects TRBV6-2 or TRBV6-3 to TRBJ1-1; D not resolved. The germline V gene encodes CDR1 MNHEY and CDR2 SVGEGT. Trimming took off 0 bases at V and 1 base at J, with 6 bases between the two ends. This CDR3 has 14 residues. The CDR3 coding sequence is TGTGCCAGCAGTTACTCGCGGCCGAACACTGAAGCTTTCTTT. Translation: CASSYSRPNTEAFF.

A few counts support this clone. This sequence joins TRBV9 and TRBJ2-3; tentative D call: TRBD2 (5 bases). V was pared by 1 base and J by 5 bases, with 14 bases between. Looked up from germline, CDR1 is SGDLS and CDR2 is YYNGEE. The CDR3 sequence is 15 residues long. CDR3 DNA: TGTGCCAGCAGCGTATCCGGTGGACTCGGAGATACGCAGTATTTT. It codes for CASSVSGGLGDTQYF. The complete variable domain, with remaining parts taken from reference TRBV9 and TRBJ2-3, reads DSGVTQTPKHLITATGQRVTLRCSPRSGDLSVYWYQQSLDQGLQFLIQYYNGEERAKGNILERFSAQQFPDLHSELNLSSLELGDSALYFCASSVSGGLGDTQYFGPGTRLTVL.

The chain carries TRBV7-8 and TRBJ1-1; 10 bases agree with TRBD1. The CDR3 length is 16 residues. The J segment lost 4 bases and the V segment lost 1 base, leaving 6 bases of the junction unmatched. CDR1 is SGHVS and CDR2 is FQNEAQ in the germline V gene. The DNA of the CDR3 is TGTGCCAGCAGCTTAGTCTTGACAGGGGGCTTCACTGAAGCTTTCTTT. Residues: CASSLVLTGGFTEAFF.

V usage is TRBV2 and J usage is TRBJ1-4; D perhaps matches TRBD1 (5 bases). Germline V gene lookup returns CDR1 SNHLY and CDR2 FYNNEI. CDR3 length equals 13 residues. Deletions cut 2 bases from V and 16 bases from J, with 17 bases between. This chain's CDR3 is CASSESPRVIGFF. The CDR3 nucleotides are TGTGCCAGCAGTGAAAGTCCCAGGGTGATCGGGTTTTTT. Filled out from reference TRBV2 and TRBJ1-4, the complete variable domain reads EPEVTQTPSHQVTQMGQEVILRCVPISNHLYFYWYRQILGQKVEFLVSFYNNEISEKSEIFDDQFSVERPDGSNFTLKIRSTKLEDSAMYFCASSESPRVIGFFGSGTQLSVL.

J is TRBJ2-7 and V is TRBV6-2 or TRBV6-3; no reliable D call. This CDR3 region has 16 residues. Per germline, CDR1 MNHEY and CDR2 SVGEGT. V was clipped by 6 bases and J by 2 bases, with 20 bases between them. CDR3 loop: CASSPLRTGSPYEQYF. The CDR3 nucleotides read TGTGCCAGCAGCCCACTCCGCACCGGCTCGCCCTACGAGCAGTACTTC.